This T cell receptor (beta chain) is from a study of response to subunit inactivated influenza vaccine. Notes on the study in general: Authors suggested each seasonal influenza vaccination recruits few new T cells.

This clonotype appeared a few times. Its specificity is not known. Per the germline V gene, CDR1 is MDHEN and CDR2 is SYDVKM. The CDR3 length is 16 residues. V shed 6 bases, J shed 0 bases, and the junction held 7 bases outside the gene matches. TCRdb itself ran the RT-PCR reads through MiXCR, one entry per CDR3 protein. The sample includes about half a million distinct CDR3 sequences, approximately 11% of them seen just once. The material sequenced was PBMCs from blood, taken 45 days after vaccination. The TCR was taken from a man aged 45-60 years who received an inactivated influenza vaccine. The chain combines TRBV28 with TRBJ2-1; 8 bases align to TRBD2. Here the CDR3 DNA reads TGTGCCAGCAGATCTGCCGGGACTAGCTCCTACAATGAGCAGTTCTTC. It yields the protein CASRSAGTSSYNEQFF.